This TCR beta chain was captured by sequencing in a study of Ad26.COV2.S vaccination and SARS-CoV-2 variants. Treatment here: 19 received Ad26.COV2.S at low or high dose, single or two shots; roughly five received placebo; per-sample allocation not given. The samples were gathered on day 63 after the first injection of vaccine or placebo. Method: immunoSEQ multiplex PCR; TCRdb's copy keeps in-frame clones and lacks some. The data contain 400,000 to 450,000 clones, about 92% of them singletons. V lost 4 bases, J lost 2 bases, and 9 bases lay in between. The germline V gene encodes CDR1 GTSNPN and CDR2 SVGIG (reference sequence). The CDR3 length is 12 residues.

The TCR originated in a person aged 18-65 years who received the Ad26.COV2.S COVID-19 vaccine or a placebo. This chain connects TRBV30 to TRBJ2-7, with D perhaps given as TRBD1 or TRBD2 (6 bases each). Material: peripheral blood, obtained in a trial of Ad26.COV2.S vaccine versus placebo. The DNA of the CDR3 is TGTGCCTGGAAAGGGGGGACCTACGAGCAGTACTTC. Its translation: CAWKGGTYEQYF.